This record concerns one T cell receptor (beta chain) sequence. The antigen it binds to is not known. Base qualities were left out, and no much larger clone turns up one base away. The sample belongs to a study of CD8+CD57+ T cells in acquired aplastic anemia listed by TCRdb under 2018. Background for the entire study: DNA extracted from sorted CD4+ and CD8+ cells had a mean of around 3 ug, with a range of roughly 0.18 to 27.4 ug. A CD8+CD57+ expansion meant a frequency higher than the mean frequency seen in healthy subjects.

From cysteine to phenylalanine, the CDR3 is 19 amino acids long. Only the CDR3 region is kept as DNA, spanning 57 bases read in frame from base 1. CDR1 and CDR2 (SGHNT, YENEEA) derive from the germline V gene. V is pruned by 0 bases and J by 4 bases, leaving 14 bases of the junction without a gene match. The paper as a whole reports these results and caveats: Between patients and healthy controls, no significant difference in CD8+ Simpson's diversity was found (P=0.060). Around 27 CD8+ CDR3 sequences were found to be shared between patients and controls, but these sequences appeared to be highly expressed in patients and within the immunodominant clones of the patients.

Genomic DNA was used as template for profiling of TCR beta VDJ combinations and CDR3 sequences. TCR repertoire sequencing was run on an Illumina HiSeq 2000. The authors' analysis ran thus. Repertoires were assessed using TRBV/TRBJ rearrangement plots, CDR3 size and DJ length profiles, and Simpson's diversity index. The immunodominant clone was defined as the most abundant DNA sequence in deep sequencing data. CDR3 amino acid sequences were screened for sharing across subjects and compared with published repertoires and the VDJdb database. TCRdb took the public reads, trimmed them with fastp at Q25, ran MiXCR for clone calling and kept in-frame beta chains. Rows are unified per CDR3 protein, each entry keeping the most common DNA and genes. TCRdb, rather than the study authors, made the V and J calls. This sample holds hundreds of thousands of distinct CDR3 sequences; about 80% were observed only once. The top ten hold less than 50% of the sample.

Patients chosen for sequencing had shown expansion of CD8+CD57+ cells by flow cytometry. Every patient had a diagnosis of severe acquired aplastic anemia based on International Study of Aplastic Anemia and Agranulocytosis and Camitta criteria. No patient had received any therapy when blood was sampled. TCR repertoires of sorted CD4+ and CD8+ blood T cells from severe aplastic anemia patients and healthy subjects were deep-sequenced in the study. Patients were enrolled under clinicaltrials.gov protocols 00001620, 01623167, 00001397, 00071045, 00081523 and 00961064 in the USA. Ficoll-Paque density gradient centrifugation was used to isolate peripheral blood mononuclear cells. CD4+ and CD8+ T cells were sorted by FACS or magnetic beads before DNA extraction.

The clonotype originates from a human donor with aplastic anemia. The chain joins TRBV11-3 to TRBJ1-1; 10 middle bases align to TRBD1. Sequenced material: sorted CD4+, CD8+, or CD8+CD57+ T cells (not recorded which) from PBMCs. The CDR3 has the sequence CASSLDLTGGSSIVTEAFF. Here is the DNA: TGTGCCAGCAGCTTAGATCTGACAGGGGGCTCCTCCATAGTCACTGAAGCTTTCTTT.